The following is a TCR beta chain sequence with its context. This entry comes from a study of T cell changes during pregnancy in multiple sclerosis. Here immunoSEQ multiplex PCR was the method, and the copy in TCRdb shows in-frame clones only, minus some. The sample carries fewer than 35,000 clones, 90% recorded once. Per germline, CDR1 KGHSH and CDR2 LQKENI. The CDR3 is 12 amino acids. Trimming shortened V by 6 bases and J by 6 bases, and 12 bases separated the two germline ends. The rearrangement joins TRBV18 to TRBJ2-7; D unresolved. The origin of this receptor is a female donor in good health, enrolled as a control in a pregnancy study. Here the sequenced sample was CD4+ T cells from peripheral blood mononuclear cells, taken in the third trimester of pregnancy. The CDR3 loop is CASSEQLREQYF. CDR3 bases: TGTGCCAGCTCCGAGCAACTTCGCGAGCAGTACTTC.